This T cell receptor beta chain emerged from a study of cytomegalovirus exposure and HLA in healthy donors. Study at large: Among the approximately 370 donors who were genotyped, around 77% fell in the genetic ancestry cluster that is associated with self-reported Caucasian donors. Study conclusions and caveats: Apparent HLA restriction characterized most CMV-associated TCR beta chains in a later analysis. What was likely a sequencing artifact was a cluster of highly shared sequence variants.

A multiplex PCR was run with 60 Vbeta primers and 13 Jbeta primers. Sequencing used immunoSEQ multiplex PCR; TCRdb keeps in-frame clones, though not all of them. The table has about 130,000 clones, 80% to 90% seen once. Nominal health characterized the donors when sampled, though unrecorded immune exposures were likely. V lost 5 bases to trimming and J lost 2 bases; unmatched junction nucleotides: 5. Germline V lookup: CDR1 MNHEY, CDR2 SVGAGI. The CDR3 loop spans 15 amino acids. A word on this clone: Its antigen remains unknown.

The sequenced material came from PBMCs. J is TRBJ1-2 and V is TRBV6-5; TRBD1 agrees at 10 bases. This clonotype was sampled from a woman between 40 and 50 years old in good health and CMV-seropositive. CDR3: CASSPGQGRNYGYTF. DNA for the CDR3: TGTGCCAGCAGTCCGGGACAGGGGCGCAACTATGGCTACACCTTC.